This entry is about one T cell receptor (beta chain). Its binding antigen is unknown. Base qualities are not at hand, and no much larger clone is one base apart. The time point label corresponds to: baseline before first vaccination. The vaccinee samples were drawn from two UK trials, COV001 and COV002, one of which was a single-blind randomized controlled phase 2/3 trial testing AZD1222 (ChAdOx1 nCoV-19) in healthy adults. For TCRbeta chain sequencing, PBMC samples were collected from trial participants at day 0 and at day 28 after the second dose. The entry originates in a study of T cell responses to AZD1222 COVID-19 vaccine (dated by TCRdb to 2020 to 2023). Context from the whole study: AZD1222 recipients given second doses at about 4 weeks or at about 12 weeks were pooled, since spike-specific TCR depth and breadth were not found to differ between the two schedules. A total of just over 230 trial participants underwent TCR sequencing, of whom nearly 210 had received two doses of AZD1222 and some 25 had received two doses of the MenACWY control vaccine. Trial participants were enrolled by age into subgroups of 18-55, 56-69 and 70-plus years, and approximately 150, 30 and 60 TCR-sequenced participants, respectively, were included in these subgroups. The study at large found these results: Vaccine-associated CD4 TCRs spanned the whole spike protein, with dominant responses in regions 160-218 and 743-854. The 56-69-year group was small, and its depth increase did not reach significance, likely because of low power. After two AZD1222 doses, spike-specific TCR breadth and depth were significantly higher than at day 0 and than in MenACWY recipients. Conclusions about previously exposed vaccinees are limited because only a handful of AZD1222 recipients were SARS-CoV-2 seropositive at baseline. Most participants were white British and females outnumbered males, and the authors suggested that clonal diversity may have been underestimated. Because no samples from the day 14 peak response were available, repertoires could be characterized only after the peak T cell response. Reportedly, close to half of the unique spike-specific TCRs recognized epitopes lying outside the regions that are mutated in the B.1.351 and B.1.1.7 variants.

The CDR3 regions of human TCRbeta chains were analyzed by immunosequencing. The authors' analysis ran thus. TCRs in the repertoires were compared against a reference library of SARS-CoV-2-specific TCRs that had been generated with the MIRA antigen-specificity platform. Breadth was defined as the fraction of unique TCRs that were SARS-CoV-2-associated. Depth was defined as the fraction of total T cells that were SARS-CoV-2-associated. Using the MIRA data, each spike-specific TCR was assigned both to the spike region to which the TCR was reactive and to a CD4 or CD8 class. Log10-transformed breadth and depth values were compared by one-way ANOVA with Sidak's multiple comparisons tests. The immuneACCESS repertoire file appears here via TCRdb, limited to in-frame rearrangements. These files lack a portion of the clones; in checked studies, under half of the deficit traces to unresolved V genes, and the cause of the others is not known. That table furnishes V, J and clone size, whereas the DNA furnished D and trimming. This sample gives approximately 80,000 clones in total; roughly nine tenths of them show up just once. Together, the top ten hold approximately 31% of the sample.

Trimmed from V: 9 bases; trimmed from J: 5 bases; junction bases lacking a gene match: 8. CDR1 and CDR2, looked up from the germline V gene (reference sequence), are LNHDA and SQIVND. Its CDR3 holds 13 amino acids, cysteine through phenylalanine. CDR3 DNA is the only sequence kept; it has 39 bases, read in frame from the first base. The source was peripheral blood, collected on day 0 of AZD1222 vaccination. The sequence derives from an adult in good health. The V and J genes are TRBV19 and TRBJ2-7; a stretch of 9 junction bases matches TRBD1. CDR3 loop: CASSPDRGDEQYF. At the DNA level, the sequence is TGTGCCAGCTCCCCGGACAGGGGCGACGAGCAGTACTTC.